This note documents a single T cell receptor (beta chain) sequence. Its target is unknown. This sample was included in a study of T cell repertoires in cytomegalovirus infection. Study details: TCR beta signatures that were public indicated CMV infection and matching HLA type.

V lost 2 bases, J lost 5 bases, and 10 bases stayed unmatched. The CDR3 contains 16 residues. CDR1 is SEHNR and CDR2 is FQNEAQ in the germline V gene (reference sequence). Points from the study as a whole: Ex vivo, HLA-C-restricted CMV-specific TCR beta clonotypes prevailed over the rest of the response.

In TCRdb, the reads were re-called with MiXCR into one record per CDR3 protein. The sample contains some 680,000 distinct CDR3 sequences, roughly 36% of which appear only once. V gene TRBV7-9 combines with J gene TRBJ1-2; 8 nucleotides align to TRBD1. The sample consisted of PBMCs. The sequence came from a human donor in good health (CMV status not recorded). Some clones in this sample may be carry-over from other donors' samples. CDR3 region: CASSLPAGTGFYGYTF. The CDR3 bases are TGTGCCAGCAGCTTACCGGCGGGGACAGGCTTTTATGGCTACACCTTC.